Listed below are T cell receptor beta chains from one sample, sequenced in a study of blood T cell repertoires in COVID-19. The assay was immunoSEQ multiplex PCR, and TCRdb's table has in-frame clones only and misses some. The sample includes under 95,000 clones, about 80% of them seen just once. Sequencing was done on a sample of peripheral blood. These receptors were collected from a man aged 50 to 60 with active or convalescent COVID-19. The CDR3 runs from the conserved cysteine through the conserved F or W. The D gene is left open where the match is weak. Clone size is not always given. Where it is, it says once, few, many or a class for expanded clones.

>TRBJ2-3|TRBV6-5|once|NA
TGTGCCAGCAAATCCCTAGGTAGCACAGATACGCAGTATTTT
CASKSLGSTDTQYF
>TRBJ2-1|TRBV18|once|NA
TGTGCCAGCCGAGGGGGAAGCTCCTACAATGAGCAGTTCTTC
CASRGGSSYNEQFF
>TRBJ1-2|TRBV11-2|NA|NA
TGTGCCACTATCACCCCCGGGAAAGGCTACACCTTC
CATITPGKGYTF
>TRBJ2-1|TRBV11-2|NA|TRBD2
TGTGCCAGCAGCCCTCGGGGGGGTCAAGTTGGTGAGCAGTTCTTC
CASSPRGGQVGEQFF
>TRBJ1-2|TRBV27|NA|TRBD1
TGTGCCAGCAGTTCCTACGGACAGGGACGTGGCTACACCTTC
CASSSYGQGRGYTF
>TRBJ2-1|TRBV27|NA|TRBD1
TGTGCCAGCAGCGACAGGGGGCGAGGAGATGAGCAGTTCTTC
CASSDRGRGDEQFF
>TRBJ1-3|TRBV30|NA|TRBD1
TGTGCCTGGAGTAGGACAGGGAGCTCTGGAAACACCATATATTTT
CAWSRTGSSGNTIYF
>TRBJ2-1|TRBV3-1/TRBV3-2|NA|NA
TGTGCCAGCAGCCTTAGCCGTCACAATGAGCAGTTCTTC
CASSLSRHNEQFF
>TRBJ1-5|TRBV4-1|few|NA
TGCGCCAGCAGCCAAGGGGCAATCCCGCGAAATCAGCCCCAGCATTTT
CASSQGAIPRNQPQHF
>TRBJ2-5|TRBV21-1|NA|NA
TGTGCCAGCAGCAAAGGGGCAGGACAAGAGACCCAGTACTTC
CASSKGAGQETQYF
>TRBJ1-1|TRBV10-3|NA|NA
TGTGCCATCAGTGACGAGGCCCCGGCTGAAGCTTTCTTT
CAISDEAPAEAFF
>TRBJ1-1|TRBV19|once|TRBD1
TGTGCCAGTACCCCAGGGGGGAACACTGAAGCTTTCTTT
CASTPGGNTEAFF
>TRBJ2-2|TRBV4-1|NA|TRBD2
TGCGCCAGCAGGTGGGCCGTGGCGGGGGGGTCGAACACCGGGGAGCTGTTTTTT
CASRWAVAGGSNTGELFF
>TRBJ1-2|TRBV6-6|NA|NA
TGTGCCAGCAGTTACTCGCGGCAGGGGAAAGGAGGCTACACCTTC
CASSYSRQGKGGYTF
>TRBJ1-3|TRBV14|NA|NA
TGTGCCAGCAGCCGACAGCAAAGCTCGTACTCTGGAAACACCATATATTTT
CASSRQQSSYSGNTIYF
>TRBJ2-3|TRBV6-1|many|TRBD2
TGTGCCAGCAGTGAGGGTGTAGCGGGGCGAGATACGCAGTATTTT
CASSEGVAGRDTQYF
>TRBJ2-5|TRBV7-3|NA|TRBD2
TGTGCCAGCAGCCCGGGGACTATTAGTGGAGAGACCCAGTACTTC
CASSPGTISGETQYF
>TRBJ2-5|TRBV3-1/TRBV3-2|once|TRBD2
TGTGCCAGCAGCCAGGCGGGGGGAGAGACCCAGTACTTC
CASSQAGGETQYF
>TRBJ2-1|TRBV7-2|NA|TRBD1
TGTGCCAGCAGCTTGGGACAGCTAGGGAATGAGCAGTTCTTC
CASSLGQLGNEQFF
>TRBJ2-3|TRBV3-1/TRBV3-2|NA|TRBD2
TGTGCCAGCAGCCAAGGGACTAGCGGCGGAGATACGCAGTATTTT
CASSQGTSGGDTQYF
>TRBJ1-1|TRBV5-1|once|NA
TGCGCCAGCAGCTTCGGAGGGAACACTGAAGCTTTCTTT
CASSFGGNTEAFF
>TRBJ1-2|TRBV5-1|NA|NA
TGCGCCAGCAGCTTGGGGTCAGGGGTTAACTATGGCTACACCTTC
CASSLGSGVNYGYTF
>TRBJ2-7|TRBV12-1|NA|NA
TGTGCCAGCAGCTTTGGGCTAGCGGGGTACGAGCAGTACTTC
CASSFGLAGYEQYF